The clone carrying this T cell receptor beta chain occurred a few times. The antigen is not known. The data are from a study of CD8 T cells in ankylosing spondylitis. TCRdb re-called the 5' RACE reads through MiXCR, storing one row per CDR3 protein. The data show 450,000 or so distinct CDR3 sequences, with 26% seen just once and about 1% held by the top ten. Study-wide results and limits: Blood from ankylosing spondylitis patients appeared to carry a characteristic roughly 8-variant TCR beta motif. Past research had described some motif variants in reactive arthritis synovial fluid and blood.

CDR1 is DFQATT, CDR2 SNEGSKA, per germline (reference sequence). Trimming stripped 0 bases from V and 0 bases from J, with 8 bases between. This CDR3 region has 15 residues. Material for sequencing was blood, either unsorted or a sorted T cell fraction (not recorded which). The receptor comes from a male donor with ankylosing spondylitis. This chain connects TRBV20-1 to TRBJ1-4; D gene unclear. The CDR3 nucleotides read TGCAGTGCTAGAGATATCCGGGCAACTAATGAAAAACTGTTTTTT. As protein: CSARDIRATNEKLFF.